Listed here is a single T cell receptor (beta chain). Its antigen is as yet unknown. This sample is drawn from a study of T cell responses to AZD1222 COVID-19 vaccine. Background on the study: Analyses pooled second doses at about 4 or about 12 weeks. Study observations and caveats: With dominance at 160-218 and 743-854, vaccine-associated CD4 TCRs spanned spike.

The germline V and J ends were trimmed by 3 bases and 6 bases, with 9 bases remaining between them. This CDR3 region has 13 residues. CDR1 is SGHNT, CDR2 YYREEE, per germline (reference sequence). The protocol was immunoSEQ multiplex PCR, while the TCRdb copy is restricted to in-frame clones and leaves out a portion. The sample records over 100,000 clones, approximately 88% being singletons. The rearrangement uses TRBV5-4 and TRBJ2-2, with D hard to call. The source is an adult in good health. Sample: peripheral blood, taken on day 0 of AZD1222 vaccination. CDR3 loop: CASSSLRSGELFF. In nucleotides, the CDR3 is TGTGCCAGCAGCTCTCTAAGGTCCGGGGAGCTGTTTTTT. Combining the CDR3 with reference TRBV5-4 and TRBJ2-2 gives the whole variable domain ETGVTQSPTHLIKTRGQQVTLRCSSQSGHNTVSWYQQALGQGPQFIFQYYREEENGRGNFPPRFSGLQFPNYSSELNVNALELDDSALYLCASSSLRSGELFFGEGSRLTVL.